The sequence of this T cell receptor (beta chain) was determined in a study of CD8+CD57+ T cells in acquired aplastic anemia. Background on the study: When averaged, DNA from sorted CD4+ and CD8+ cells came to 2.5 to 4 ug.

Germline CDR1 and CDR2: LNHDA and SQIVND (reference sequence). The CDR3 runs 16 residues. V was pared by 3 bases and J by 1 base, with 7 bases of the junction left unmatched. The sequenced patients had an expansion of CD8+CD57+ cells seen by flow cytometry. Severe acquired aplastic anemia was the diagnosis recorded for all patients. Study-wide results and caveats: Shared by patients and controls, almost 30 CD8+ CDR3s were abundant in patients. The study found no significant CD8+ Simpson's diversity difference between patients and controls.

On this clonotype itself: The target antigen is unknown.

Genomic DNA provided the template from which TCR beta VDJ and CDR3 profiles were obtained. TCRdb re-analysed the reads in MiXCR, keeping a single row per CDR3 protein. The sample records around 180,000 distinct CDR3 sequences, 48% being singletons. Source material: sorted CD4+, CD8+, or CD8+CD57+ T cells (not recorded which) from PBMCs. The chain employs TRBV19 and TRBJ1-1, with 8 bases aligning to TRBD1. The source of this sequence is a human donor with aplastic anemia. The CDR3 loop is CASSIRSGGRNTEAFF. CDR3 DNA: TGTGCCAGTAGTATTCGTTCAGGGGGCAGGAACACTGAAGCTTTCTTT. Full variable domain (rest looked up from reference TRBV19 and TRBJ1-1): DGGITQSPKYLFRKEGQNVTLSCEQNLNHDAMYWYRQDPGQGLRLIYYSQIVNDFQKGDIAEGYSVSREKKESFPLTVTSAQKNPTAFYLCASSIRSGGRNTEAFFGQGTRLTVV.